Reported below is one T cell receptor (beta chain). Its antigen is unidentified. These data originate in a study of T cell repertoires in cytomegalovirus infection. Study information: CMV infection plus the matching HLA type was flagged by public TCR beta signatures. Study results and limitations: Public TCR beta family frequency separated CMV-and-HLA carriers, including in an independent cohort. In two of eight donors, the top clonotype was HLA-C-restricted CMV-specific.

MiXCR was run by TCRdb on the reads, yielding one entry per CDR3 protein. The data hold under 150,000 distinct CDR3 sequences, with around 25% observed a single time. The TCR was taken from a human donor in good health (CMV status not recorded). Some clones in this sample may be carry-over from other donors' samples. The sequencing input was PBMCs, sequenced either directly or after in vitro stimulation (not recorded which).

The chain's CDR3 is CASSLLALGGLYEQYF. CDR3 bases: TGTGCCAGCAGTTTATTAGCCTTAGGGGGCCTCTACGAGCAGTACTTC. The J gene is TRBJ2-7, the V gene TRBV27; TRBD1 matches at 7 bases. Germline CDR1 is MNHEY and CDR2 is SMNVEV (reference sequence). The CDR3 is made up of 16 amino acids. V gave up 1 base and J gave up 3 bases; unmatched junction bases: 9.